In this sample, the clone carrying this TCR beta chain turned up a few times. Its target is not known. These data belong to a study of shared clonotypes between healthy human individuals. Overall study results and limits: It was expected that sequencing depth would affect clonotype sharing among donors.

Terminally differentiated effector memory CD45RA+ cells were excluded from the naive CD8 cells, which were CD45RO-negative and positively selected for CCR7. Only Caucasian adults living in Nashville, Tennessee made up the donor group. Libraries were prepared by immunoSEQ multiplex PCR; TCRdb keeps only in-frame clonotypes and omits some of them. The table has hundreds of thousands of clones, about 95% seen once. Germline CDR1 reads LNHDA; CDR2 reads SQIVND (reference sequence). The CDR3 runs 13 residues. The ends were cut back, 5 bases at V and 2 bases at J, with 7 bases in the middle. Sequencing was done on a sample of naive CD8+ T cells sorted from blood. The sequence was collected from a young woman in good health. The V call is TRBV19, the J call TRBJ2-1, with unresolved D. The CDR3 DNA reads TGTGCCAGTAGTTCGTGGGCCTACAATGAGCAGTTCTTC. Protein: CASSSWAYNEQFF.